Below, 20 T cell receptor beta chains from the same sample are listed, as sequenced in a study of blood T cell repertoires in COVID-19. Generated by immunoSEQ multiplex PCR, the TCRdb table keeps only in-frame clones and is missing some. This table holds about 250,000 clones, approximately 85% found once. The material sequenced was peripheral blood. These receptors originate from a man aged 45-65 years with active or convalescent COVID-19.

The J gene is TRBJ1-2, the V gene TRBV19; 12 bases are shared with TRBD1. Germline CDR1 LNHDA, CDR2 SQIVND (reference sequence). Losses at the gene ends were 3 bases for V and 4 bases for J; bases not matched to a gene: 6. This CDR3 region has 16 residues. For the CDR3, the DNA is TGTGCCAGTAGTATCGTCGGGACAGGGGGCCGCTATGGCTACACCTTC. Translating gives CASSIVGTGGRYGYTF.

The chain joins TRBV6-5 to TRBJ2-5, with 8 bases matching TRBD2. The CDR3 loop spans 15 amino acids. In germline, CDR1 is MNHEY, CDR2 SVGAGI. J gave up 3 bases and V 7 bases, and 10 bases lay outside the gene matches. The CDR3 sequence: CASTGPGTSKETQYF. In nucleotides, the CDR3 is TGTGCCAGCACCGGCCCTGGGACTAGTAAAGAGACCCAGTACTTC.

The chain links TRBV7-2 to TRBJ2-3, with 10 nucleotides matching TRBD2. With V trimmed by 1 base and J by 2 bases, 9 bases remained unmatched. Germline CDR1 SGHTA, CDR2 FQGNSA. This CDR3 has 18 residues. CDR3 protein: CASSLGASGSAFTDTQYF. CDR3 DNA: TGTGCCAGCAGCTTAGGGGCTAGCGGGAGCGCTTTCACAGATACGCAGTATTTT.

This chain connects TRBV5-1 to TRBJ2-1, with D perhaps TRBD2 (6 bases). Trimming stripped 6 bases from V and 4 bases from J, with 20 bases between. CDR3 length: 16 residues. Per the germline V gene, CDR1 is SGHRS and CDR2 is YFSETQ. CDR3 in DNA: TGCGCCAGCACGGCTAGCGAAGGGCCGTATTACAATGAGCAGTTCTTC. This sequence encodes CASTASEGPYYNEQFF.

In this sample, this clone turned up once. J is TRBJ1-2 and V is TRBV18; 8 bases agree with TRBD1. J lost 8 bases, V lost 3 bases, and 5 bases had no gene match. Germline values: CDR1 KGHSH, CDR2 LQKENI. The CDR3 is 13 residues long. CDR3 residues: CASSPGQGFGYTF. The CDR3 DNA reads TGTGCCAGCTCACCCGGACAGGGTTTCGGCTACACCTTC.

The chain is built from TRBV30 and TRBJ2-3, with D perhaps TRBD2 (6 bases). The CDR3 has 15 residues. Germline loops: CDR1 GTSNPN, CDR2 SVGIG (reference sequence). Trimming left V 2 bases short and J 5 bases short, with 17 bases between. This CDR3 is CAWSPSTPGGDTQYF. The CDR3, as DNA: TGTGCCTGGAGTCCGTCAACCCCCGGGGGAGATACGCAGTATTTT. Full variable domain (remainder filled in from reference TRBV30 and TRBJ2-3): SQTIHQWPATLVQPVGSPLSLECTVEGTSNPNLYWYRQAAGRGLQLLFYSVGIGQISSEVPQNLSASRPQDRQFILSSKKLLLSDSGFYLCAWSPSTPGGDTQYFGPGTRLTVL.

The chain is built from TRBV3-1 (or the pseudogene TRBV3-2) and TRBJ1-4; TRBD1 matches at 8 bases. Germline CDR1 LGHDT, CDR2 YNNKEL (reference sequence). This CDR3 region has 15 residues. V lost 9 bases and J lost 0; bases outside the gene matches: 6. The DNA for the CDR3 is TGTGCCAGTACCAGGGGGCCCGCAACTAATGAAAAACTGTTTTTT. This translates into CASTRGPATNEKLFF.

The chain's CDR3 is CASSILAGESGANVLTF. CDR3 DNA: TGTGCCAGTAGTATCCTAGCGGGAGAGTCTGGGGCCAACGTCCTGACTTTC. This chain links TRBV19 with TRBJ2-6; 10 bases map to TRBD2. The CDR3 totals 17 residues. V lost 3 bases and J lost 1; bases outside the gene matches: 3. Germline values: CDR1 LNHDA, CDR2 SQIVND (reference sequence).

V is TRBV7-2 and J is TRBJ2-7; 9 positions match TRBD1. With 7 bases clipped from V and 6 bases from J, the junction kept 19 bases outside the gene matches. The CDR3 consists of 17 residues. Germline loops: CDR1 SGHTA, CDR2 FQGNSA. CDR3 residues: CASTVRTGVTYIGEQYF. The CDR3 coding sequence is TGTGCCAGCACGGTGCGGACAGGGGTCACTTACATAGGCGAGCAGTACTTC.

V usage is TRBV9 and J usage is TRBJ2-5; 16 bases align to TRBD2. Looked up from germline, CDR1 is SGDLS and CDR2 is YYNGEE. V trimming: 0 bases; J trimming: 1 base; junction bases outside the gene matches: 3. CDR3 length: 18 residues. CDR3 coding DNA: TGTGCCAGCAGCGTAGAGGGACTAGCGGGAGGGGGCCAAGAGACCCAGTACTTC. Encoded protein: CASSVEGLAGGGQETQYF.

On this clone: One junction end does not reproduce the germline sequence, and a read error may be involved. The rearrangement uses TRBV11-2 and TRBJ2-3; 8 positions agree with TRBD2. The CDR3 is 14 residues long. From germline, CDR1 is SGHAT and CDR2 FQNNGV. As DNA, the CDR3 is TGTGCCAGCAGCCTAGAGGGCGGGAGGCATACGCAGTATTTT. It codes for CASSLEGGRHTQYF.

The rearrangement joins TRBV7-9 to TRBJ2-7; TRBD2 matches at 11 bases. The V and J ends lost 3 bases and 0 bases, in that order; junction bases with no gene match: 7. CDR1 and CDR2 from the germline V gene are SEHNR and FQNEAQ (reference sequence). The CDR3 consists of 17 residues. CDR3 sequence (DNA): TGTGCCAGCAGCTTGAGACTAGCGGGACCAAGCTCCTACGAGCAGTACTTC. Residues: CASSLRLAGPSSYEQYF.

This clone was seen a handful of times. J is TRBJ1-2 and V is TRBV5-8; no firm D call. CDR1 is SGHTS and CDR2 is YDEGEE in the germline V gene. The V end was cut by 4 bases, the J end by 2 bases, with 12 bases between. CDR3 length: 14 residues. Here the CDR3 reads CASSRRIGNYGYTF. The CDR3, as DNA: TGTGCCAGCAGCCGGCGTATCGGGAACTATGGCTACACCTTC. The full variable domain, completed using reference TRBV5-8 and TRBJ1-2, is EAGVTQSPTHLIKTRGQQATLRCSPISGHTSVYWYQQALGLGLQFLLWYDEGEERNRGNFPPRFSGRQFPNYSSELNVNALELEDSALYLCASSRRIGNYGYTFGSGTRLTVV.

V usage is TRBV5-4 and J usage is TRBJ1-1; a weak D match, TRBD1 (6 bases). V shed 6 bases and J shed 4 bases, with 16 bases lying between them. CDR3 length: 14 amino acids. From germline, CDR1 is SGHNT and CDR2 YYREEE (reference sequence). The CDR3 is CASTSPGGTTEAFF. DNA for the CDR3: TGTGCCAGCACCAGCCCGGGGGGCACCACTGAAGCTTTCTTT.

The chain is built from TRBV3-1 (or the pseudogene TRBV3-2) and TRBJ2-1; D call uncertain. This CDR3 has 14 amino acids. Trimming pared 4 bases from V and 0 bases from J, leaving 7 bases between. Germline V gene sequence: CDR1 LGHDT, CDR2 YNNKEL (reference sequence). The CDR3 nucleotides are TGTGCCAGCAGCCCTTTGAGCTCCTACAATGAGCAGTTCTTC. Translating it yields CASSPLSSYNEQFF.

This clone was seen a handful of times. Other DNA variants within this sample encode the same CDR3. The V and J genes are TRBV19 and TRBJ1-5; 7 bases are shared with TRBD1. J lost 4 bases, V lost 4 bases, and 1 base had no gene match. The CDR3 runs to 13 residues. Germline V lookup: CDR1 LNHDA, CDR2 SQIVND (reference sequence). The CDR3: CASSRQGNQPQHF. The CDR3 DNA reads TGTGCCAGTAGTAGACAGGGAAATCAGCCCCAGCATTTT.

This rearrangement joins TRBV28 to TRBJ1-5; 9 bases fit TRBD1. Per the germline V gene, CDR1 is MDHEN and CDR2 is SYDVKM. The CDR3 totals 18 residues. J lost 5 bases, V lost 5 bases, and 16 bases had no gene match. CDR3 sequence: CASSGPGQGGAVHQPQHF. The CDR3 DNA follows: TGTGCCAGCAGTGGTCCGGGACAGGGAGGGGCTGTGCATCAGCCCCAGCATTTT.

The chain joins TRBV7-3 to TRBJ2-1, with 7 bases matching TRBD1. From germline, CDR1 is SGHTA and CDR2 FQGTGA. The CDR3 loop spans 13 amino acids. Trimming removed 3 bases from V and 7 bases from J; junction bases left unmatched: 3. The CDR3 reads CASSFPGQNEQFF. CDR3 bases: TGTGCCAGCAGCTTCCCGGGACAGAATGAGCAGTTCTTC. The full variable domain, with the rest looked up from reference TRBV7-3 and TRBJ2-1, is GAGVSQTPSNKVTEKGKYVELRCDPISGHTALYWYRQSLGQGPEFLIYFQGTGAADDSGLPNDRFFAVRPEGSVSTLKIQRTERGDSAVYLCASSFPGQNEQFFGPGTRLTVL.

The V gene is TRBV2, the J gene TRBJ2-1, with 10 bases fitting TRBD2. This CDR3 region has 15 residues. V was clipped by 6 bases and J by 8 bases; unmatched bases: 10. CDR1 is SNHLY and CDR2 is FYNNEI in the germline V gene. The CDR3: CASSLSLAGGHEQFF. The CDR3 nucleotides read TGTGCCAGCAGCCTATCATTAGCGGGAGGTCATGAGCAGTTCTTC. Using reference TRBV2 and TRBJ2-1 for the parts outside the CDR3, the full variable domain is EPEVTQTPSHQVTQMGQEVILRCVPISNHLYFYWYRQILGQKVEFLVSFYNNEISEKSEIFDDQFSVERPDGSNFTLKIRSTKLEDSAMYFCASSLSLAGGHEQFFGPGTRLTVL.

The V gene is TRBV2, the J gene TRBJ2-1, with TRBD1 identical over 8 bases. The CDR3 contains 14 residues. CDR1 is SNHLY, CDR2 FYNNEI, per germline. V trimming: 3 bases; J trimming: 6 bases; junction bases outside the gene matches: 4. The CDR3 spells CASSENRGSNEQFF. The CDR3 DNA sequence: TGTGCCAGCAGTGAGAACAGGGGGAGCAATGAGCAGTTCTTC.